Listed below are T cell receptor beta chains from one sample, sequenced in a study of neoadjuvant anti-PD-1 for oral cavity cancer. The protocol was immunoSEQ multiplex PCR, while the TCRdb copy is restricted to in-frame clones and leaves out a portion. Of roughly 15,000 clones in the sample, 62% were seen once. Material: PBMCs, obtained before nivolumab (anti-PD-1) treatment. The receptors were gathered from a person aged 40-85 years with oral cavity squamous cell carcinoma. Each CDR3 is given with its conserved first and last residue. The order of the fields is CDR3 DNA, CDR3 protein, CDR3 length, D gene, J gene, V gene, clone size. D genes are given only for firm matches. Expanded clones get a size class; other rows say once, few or many, or leave the size out.

CDR3nt: TGTGCCAGCAGCTCCAGGGGAGGGGAGGTCGGCTACACCTTC
CDR3aa: CASSSRGGEVGYTF
len: 14
d_gene: .
j_gene: TRBJ1-2
v_gene: TRBV7-2
abundance: .

CDR3nt: TGTGCCACGGGCAGTCCGTACTCCTACGAGCAGTACTTC
CDR3aa: CATGSPYSYEQYF
len: 13
d_gene: .
j_gene: TRBJ2-7
v_gene: TRBV28
abundance: .

CDR3nt: TGTGCCAGCAGCTTGGGTTGGGAAAACAATGAGCAGTTCTTC
CDR3aa: CASSLGWENNEQFF
len: 14
d_gene: .
j_gene: TRBJ2-1
v_gene: TRBV5-4
abundance: .

CDR3nt: TGCAGCGTTATCCGGGCAACTGAAGCTTTCTTT
CDR3aa: CSVIRATEAFF
len: 11
d_gene: .
j_gene: TRBJ1-1
v_gene: TRBV29-1
abundance: .

CDR3nt: TGCGCCAGCAGCTTGGATGGACTAGCGGGAGCGGGGAGCACAGATACGCAGTATTTT
CDR3aa: CASSLDGLAGAGSTDTQYF
len: 19
d_gene: TRBD2
j_gene: TRBJ2-3
v_gene: TRBV5-1
abundance: few

CDR3nt: TGTGCCAGCAGCCTCGGGGACGTCTACGAGCAGTACTTC
CDR3aa: CASSLGDVYEQYF
len: 13
d_gene: .
j_gene: TRBJ2-7
v_gene: TRBV11-2
abundance: .

CDR3nt: TGTGCCAGTAGTATTACAGCAACTAATGAAAAACTGTTTTTT
CDR3aa: CASSITATNEKLFF
len: 14
d_gene: .
j_gene: TRBJ1-4
v_gene: TRBV19
abundance: once

CDR3nt: TGTGCCAGCAGCGTCCGGGACGACGGTCGGGATGGCTACACCTTC
CDR3aa: CASSVRDDGRDGYTF
len: 15
d_gene: .
j_gene: TRBJ1-2
v_gene: TRBV4-2
abundance: few

CDR3nt: TGCGCCAGCAGCTGGGACCGATCGAACACTGAAGCTTTCTTT
CDR3aa: CASSWDRSNTEAFF
len: 14
d_gene: .
j_gene: TRBJ1-1
v_gene: TRBV5-1
abundance: .

CDR3nt: TGCAGCGTCGAGAGTACGGGGTGGTCCCTAGATAACACTGAAGCTTTCTTT
CDR3aa: CSVESTGWSLDNTEAFF
len: 17
d_gene: .
j_gene: TRBJ1-1
v_gene: TRBV29-1
abundance: .

CDR3nt: TGTGCCTGGAGTTTCGACAGGGGGAGGTCTGGAAACACCATATATTTT
CDR3aa: CAWSFDRGRSGNTIYF
len: 16
d_gene: TRBD1
j_gene: TRBJ1-3
v_gene: TRBV30
abundance: few

CDR3nt: TGTGCCAGCAGTATTCTTGGGACTCCTTTAGGGGATACGCAGTATTTT
CDR3aa: CASSILGTPLGDTQYF
len: 16
d_gene: .
j_gene: TRBJ2-3
v_gene: TRBV9
abundance: .

CDR3nt: TGTGCCAGCAGCTTAGGGGCGGTATTCAATCAGCCCCAGCATTTT
CDR3aa: CASSLGAVFNQPQHF
len: 15
d_gene: .
j_gene: TRBJ1-5
v_gene: TRBV7-2
abundance: .

CDR3nt: TGCGCCAGCAGCCCCTCCGAGGGGACAGGGAGTTTTTTTAACACTGAAGCTTTCTTT
CDR3aa: CASSPSEGTGSFFNTEAFF
len: 19
d_gene: TRBD1
j_gene: TRBJ1-1
v_gene: TRBV5-1
abundance: .

CDR3nt: TGTGCCAGCAGCCTCACCGGGACAGGGGGCGAGCAGTACTTC
CDR3aa: CASSLTGTGGEQYF
len: 14
d_gene: TRBD1
j_gene: TRBJ2-7
v_gene: TRBV7-2
abundance: .

CDR3nt: TGCAGCGTTTTTTCTGCCCGGGGACATCGGAACACTGAAGCTTTCTTT
CDR3aa: CSVFSARGHRNTEAFF
len: 16
d_gene: .
j_gene: TRBJ1-1
v_gene: TRBV29-1
abundance: .

CDR3nt: TGTGCCAGCAGCCAGACAAGGGGGGAGCAGTACTTC
CDR3aa: CASSQTRGEQYF
len: 12
d_gene: .
j_gene: TRBJ2-7
v_gene: TRBV7-9
abundance: .

CDR3nt: TGTGCCAGCAGTGCCTCCCCGGGACGGAATAGCAATCAGCCCCAGCATTTT
CDR3aa: CASSASPGRNSNQPQHF
len: 17
d_gene: .
j_gene: TRBJ1-5
v_gene: TRBV27
abundance: .

CDR3nt: TGTGCCAGCAGCTTGGGGGCCGAGGAGACCCAGTACTTC
CDR3aa: CASSLGAEETQYF
len: 13
d_gene: .
j_gene: TRBJ2-5
v_gene: TRBV7-7
abundance: .

CDR3nt: TGTGCCAGCAGCTTCGGGGCTGAGCGTGGGCAGCAGTACTTC
CDR3aa: CASSFGAERGQQYF
len: 14
d_gene: .
j_gene: TRBJ2-7
v_gene: TRBV5-4
abundance: .

CDR3nt: TGTGCCAGCAGCCCCCGACTGGTCTCCTACGAGCAGTACTTC
CDR3aa: CASSPRLVSYEQYF
len: 14
d_gene: .
j_gene: TRBJ2-7
v_gene: TRBV7-2
abundance: .

CDR3nt: TGCAGCGGCGGGGTAACCGGGGAGCTGTTTTTT
CDR3aa: CSGGVTGELFF
len: 11
d_gene: .
j_gene: TRBJ2-2
v_gene: TRBV29-1
abundance: .

CDR3nt: TGTGCCAGCAGCTTACAGGGGAGTTCACCCCTCCACTTT
CDR3aa: CASSLQGSSPLHF
len: 13
d_gene: TRBD1
j_gene: TRBJ1-6
v_gene: TRBV5-6
abundance: .

CDR3nt: TGCGCCAGCAGGACAGGAGTGAACACTGAAGCTTTCTTT
CDR3aa: CASRTGVNTEAFF
len: 13
d_gene: .
j_gene: TRBJ1-1
v_gene: TRBV5-1
abundance: .

CDR3nt: TGCGCCAGCAGCTTGGGGGGACTAGCGGGAAACAATGAGCAGTTCTTC
CDR3aa: CASSLGGLAGNNEQFF
len: 16
d_gene: TRBD2
j_gene: TRBJ2-1
v_gene: TRBV5-1
abundance: .

CDR3nt: TGTGCCATCGGCTCTCACAGCCCTCTAGCCAAAAACATTCAGTACTTC
CDR3aa: CAIGSHSPLAKNIQYF
len: 16
d_gene: .
j_gene: TRBJ2-4
v_gene: TRBV28
abundance: .

CDR3nt: TGCAGCGTTGGTCAAACCCATGGCTACACCTTC
CDR3aa: CSVGQTHGYTF
len: 11
d_gene: .
j_gene: TRBJ1-2
v_gene: TRBV29-1
abundance: few

CDR3nt: TGTGCCAGCAGCTTTGCGGGGGGGCCAAATGAGCAGTTCTTC
CDR3aa: CASSFAGGPNEQFF
len: 14
d_gene: TRBD2
j_gene: TRBJ2-1
v_gene: TRBV11-3
abundance: .

CDR3nt: TGTGCCAGCAGCAAAGACGGAGGGTGGAACAGACCGAACACTGAAGCTTTCTTT
CDR3aa: CASSKDGGWNRPNTEAFF
len: 18
d_gene: .
j_gene: TRBJ1-1
v_gene: TRBV21-1
abundance: .

CDR3nt: TGTGCCAGTAATTCGGGACCCAGCAATCAGCCCCAGCATTTT
CDR3aa: CASNSGPSNQPQHF
len: 14
d_gene: .
j_gene: TRBJ1-5
v_gene: TRBV19
abundance: .

CDR3nt: TGTGCCAGCAGTGACAGGGTTAGGGGCACTGAAGCTTTCTTT
CDR3aa: CASSDRVRGTEAFF
len: 14
d_gene: .
j_gene: TRBJ1-1
v_gene: TRBV2
abundance: .

CDR3nt: TGCAGCACAAAGGGGGGGGCAAACACTGAAGCTTTCTTT
CDR3aa: CSTKGGANTEAFF
len: 13
d_gene: .
j_gene: TRBJ1-1
v_gene: TRBV29-1
abundance: .

CDR3nt: TGTGCCAGCAGCGCCAACCTCTGGAACCCTAATTCACCCCTCCACTTT
CDR3aa: CASSANLWNPNSPLHF
len: 16
d_gene: .
j_gene: TRBJ1-6
v_gene: TRBV5-6
abundance: .

CDR3nt: TGCGCCAGCAGCCAAGATGAGAGGGCTGCACAGGGTTATAATTCACCCCTCCACTTT
CDR3aa: CASSQDERAAQGYNSPLHF
len: 19
d_gene: .
j_gene: TRBJ1-6
v_gene: TRBV4-1
abundance: few

CDR3nt: TGTGCCAGCAGCGCCGGGGGGGGTCAGGGTGGCTACACCTTC
CDR3aa: CASSAGGGQGGYTF
len: 14
d_gene: .
j_gene: TRBJ1-2
v_gene: TRBV7-2
abundance: .

CDR3nt: TGTGCCAGCAGTTACTCTAGCGGGGGGGGTAGAGAGACCCAGTACTTC
CDR3aa: CASSYSSGGGRETQYF
len: 16
d_gene: TRBD2
j_gene: TRBJ2-5
v_gene: TRBV2
abundance: .

CDR3nt: TGTGCCAGCTCAACTAGGGGCCAGCAGAGTTTCTCCTACAATGAGCAGTTCTTC
CDR3aa: CASSTRGQQSFSYNEQFF
len: 18
d_gene: .
j_gene: TRBJ2-1
v_gene: TRBV27
abundance: .

CDR3nt: TGTGCCAGCAGCTTAGGGGGATCTACCGGGGAGCTGTTTTTT
CDR3aa: CASSLGGSTGELFF
len: 14
d_gene: .
j_gene: TRBJ2-2
v_gene: TRBV5-6
abundance: few

CDR3nt: TGTGCCAGCAGCCCCGGTGGTGTTTCGAACTACGAGCAGTACTTC
CDR3aa: CASSPGGVSNYEQYF
len: 15
d_gene: .
j_gene: TRBJ2-7
v_gene: TRBV6-6
abundance: .

CDR3nt: TGCAGTGCAGGGGGGGCGAGGGAGCAGTACTTC
CDR3aa: CSAGGAREQYF
len: 11
d_gene: .
j_gene: TRBJ2-7
v_gene: TRBV20-1
abundance: .

CDR3nt: TGTGCCAGCAGTGCGTTTCCACGCTCGGGCACTGAAGCTTTCTTT
CDR3aa: CASSAFPRSGTEAFF
len: 15
d_gene: .
j_gene: TRBJ1-1
v_gene: TRBV28
abundance: .

CDR3nt: TGTGCCAGCAGTGATTATGAGGTGCGAGGCTACACCTTC
CDR3aa: CASSDYEVRGYTF
len: 13
d_gene: .
j_gene: TRBJ1-2
v_gene: TRBV25-1
abundance: .

CDR3nt: TGCGCCAGCAGCTTGGGGGGCATGAACACTGAAGCTTTCTTT
CDR3aa: CASSLGGMNTEAFF
len: 14
d_gene: .
j_gene: TRBJ1-1
v_gene: TRBV5-1
abundance: .

CDR3nt: TGTGCCTCACGGGCCCAGCCCGCGGGGGAGCAGTTCTTC
CDR3aa: CASRAQPAGEQFF
len: 13
d_gene: .
j_gene: TRBJ2-1
v_gene: TRBV6-1
abundance: .

CDR3nt: TGTGCCAGCAGTCCGGGGGGCAGTCTGCGGGGTGAGCAGTTCTTC
CDR3aa: CASSPGGSLRGEQFF
len: 15
d_gene: .
j_gene: TRBJ2-1
v_gene: TRBV27
abundance: .

CDR3nt: TGTGCCAGCAGTTCGACAGTAGAAGCTTTCTTT
CDR3aa: CASSSTVEAFF
len: 11
d_gene: .
j_gene: TRBJ1-1
v_gene: TRBV28
abundance: .